A selection of T cell receptor beta chains follows, all from one sample in a study of blood T cell repertoires in COVID-19. Assay used: immunoSEQ multiplex PCR; TCRdb lists only in-frame clones, some missing. Here the sample spans around 100,000 clones, approximately 89% being singletons. The sequenced sample was peripheral blood. Every receptor here comes from a man aged 35 to 55 with acute or convalescent COVID-19. Both conserved end residues are part of each CDR3. The D gene is left open where the match is weak. The listing skips clone size in some rows; elsewhere it reads once, few, many or a size class.

d_gene,abundance,v_gene,j_gene,CDR3aa,CDR3nt
NA,NA,TRBV5-1,TRBJ2-5,CASSLAMETQYF,TGCGCCAGCAGCTTGGCCATGGAGACCCAGTACTTC
TRBD1,NA,TRBV7-2,TRBJ2-1,CASSLDRGMYNEQFF,TGTGCCAGCAGCTTAGACAGGGGGATGTACAATGAGCAGTTCTTC
NA,NA,TRBV3-1/TRBV3-2,TRBJ1-1,CASSQDLARGNTEAFF,TGTGCCAGCAGCCAAGATCTGGCCCGAGGGAACACTGAAGCTTTCTTT
NA,NA,TRBV27,TRBJ2-7,CASSLSMGRTDSYEQYF,TGTGCCAGCAGTTTATCGATGGGGCGGACCGACTCCTACGAGCAGTACTTC
NA,NA,TRBV30,TRBJ1-5,CAWSIGGSQPQHF,TGTGCCTGGAGTATAGGAGGGAGTCAGCCCCAGCATTTT
NA,NA,TRBV7-9,TRBJ1-2,CASSLAEGAGYGYTF,TGTGCCAGCAGCTTAGCAGAGGGTGCGGGATATGGCTACACCTTC
NA,NA,TRBV25-1,TRBJ1-6,CASRQGDWYSPLHF,TGTGCCAGCAGACAGGGAGATTGGTATTCACCCCTCCACTTT
NA,few,TRBV19,TRBJ2-7,CASSPTPGRRSYEQYF,TGTGCCAGTAGTCCAACCCCGGGGAGACGCTCCTACGAGCAGTACTTC
TRBD1,NA,TRBV9,TRBJ2-2,CASSVWTGRTGELFF,TGTGCCAGCAGCGTTTGGACAGGGAGAACCGGGGAGCTGTTTTTT
NA,once,TRBV6-5,TRBJ1-1,CASKIGQINTEAFF,TGTGCCAGCAAAATAGGACAGATTAACACTGAAGCTTTCTTT
TRBD1,NA,TRBV19,TRBJ1-4,CASSPPGQNEKLFF,TGTGCCAGTAGTCCACCGGGACAGAATGAAAAACTGTTTTTT
NA,few,TRBV13,TRBJ1-1,CASSARGAGNTEAFF,TGTGCCAGCAGCGCACGGGGGGCAGGGAACACTGAAGCTTTCTTT
TRBD1,NA,TRBV11-2,TRBJ1-4,CASSLTGGASGSEKLFF,TGTGCCAGCAGTTTAACAGGGGGCGCGAGTGGAAGTGAAAAACTGTTTTTT
NA,once,TRBV7-2,TRBJ1-6,CASSLGGLGSPLHF,TGTGCCAGCAGCTTAGGAGGGTTGGGATCACCCCTCCACTTT
TRBD1,once,TRBV7-3,TRBJ2-7,CASSSTRDSPQYF,TGTGCCAGCAGCTCGACAAGGGACAGTCCGCAGTACTTC
TRBD2,NA,TRBV30,TRBJ2-3,CASGGTISTDTQYF,TGTGCCTCGGGGGGGACTATCTCCACAGATACGCAGTATTTT
TRBD1,NA,TRBV2,TRBJ1-5,CASKTGIRQPQHF,TGTGCCAGCAAGACAGGGATACGTCAGCCCCAGCATTTT
TRBD1,NA,TRBV11-2,TRBJ2-1,CASSHQGAEQFF,TGTGCCAGCAGCCATCAGGGGGCTGAGCAGTTCTTC
TRBD1,once,TRBV6-1,TRBJ1-4,CASSETGDRDEKLFF,TGTGCCAGCAGTGAGACAGGGGACAGGGACGAAAAACTGTTTTTT
NA,few,TRBV6-5,TRBJ2-7,CASRLGLTIYEQYF,TGTGCCAGCCGCCTTGGACTTACTATATACGAGCAGTACTTC
NA,NA,TRBV6-1,TRBJ2-7,CASSDTLDSSSYEQYF,TGTGCCAGCAGTGACACGCTCGACAGCAGCTCCTACGAGCAGTACTTC
TRBD2,NA,TRBV6-1,TRBJ2-3,CASSEIAGVEDTQYF,TGTGCCAGCAGTGAAATAGCGGGAGTAGAGGATACGCAGTATTTT
NA,NA,TRBV21-1,TRBJ2-5,CASSITTPMQETQYF,TGTGCCAGCAGCATTACCACACCCATGCAAGAGACCCAGTACTTC
NA,NA,TRBV30,TRBJ1-4,CAWRQRHEKLFF,TGTGCCTGGAGGCAGCGACATGAAAAACTGTTTTTT
NA,NA,TRBV2,TRBJ2-7,CASSDSGGLHEQYF,TGTGCCAGCAGTGATTCAGGGGGACTCCACGAGCAGTACTTC
TRBD2,NA,TRBV3-1/TRBV3-2,TRBJ2-5,CASSRTSGRETQYF,TGTGCCAGCAGCCGGACTAGCGGACGGGAGACCCAGTACTTC
TRBD2,NA,TRBV9,TRBJ2-5,CASSPREGQQETQYF,TGTGCCAGCAGCCCTCGGGAGGGCCAACAAGAGACCCAGTACTTC
NA,NA,TRBV7-9,TRBJ1-1,CASSLQMGQNTEAFF,TGTGCCAGCAGTTTACAAATGGGCCAGAACACTGAAGCTTTCTTT
NA,NA,TRBV5-1,TRBJ2-7,CASSLGGPYEQYF,TGCGCCAGCAGCTTGGGTGGGCCCTACGAGCAGTACTTC